A single sample gave rise to the 4 T cell receptor beta chains below, sequenced in a study of untreated major depressive disorder. Assay: immunoSEQ multiplex PCR; the TCRdb copy retains only in-frame clones and omits some. The sample holds about 22,000 clones, around 92% seen once. The source material was CD4+ T cells from PBMCs. The source is a woman aged 40 to 49 in good health.

The chain joins TRBV19 to TRBJ2-5; no clear D. Between the trimmed V and J ends, which lost 2 bases and 5 bases, there was a span of 12 bases. The germline V gene has CDR1 LNHDA and CDR2 SQIVND (reference sequence). The CDR3 sequence is 14 residues long. CDR3 in DNA: TGTGCCAGTAGTATATTCGCCGGGTGGGAGACCCAGTACTTC. This codes for CASSIFAGWETQYF.

This sequence joins TRBV11-3 and TRBJ2-7; the D gene is possibly TRBD2 (6 bases). Germline assignment: CDR1 SGHNT and CDR2 YENEEA. Deletions cut 1 base from V and 2 bases from J, with 9 bases between. The CDR3 contains 14 residues. This CDR3 reads CASSLGSGPYEQYF. The CDR3 DNA is TGTGCCAGCAGCTTAGGAAGCGGGCCCTACGAGCAGTACTTC.

The chain links TRBV11-3 to TRBJ1-2; 7 bases agree with TRBD1. CDR3 length equals 13 residues. The germline V gene encodes CDR1 SGHNT and CDR2 YENEEA. The trim removed 5 bases at V and 8 bases at J, leaving 8 bases unmatched. The CDR3 DNA reads as TGTGCCAGCAGCGATGGGACAGTCGGGGGCTACACCTTC. Its protein product is CASSDGTVGGYTF.

The rearrangement uses TRBV7-2 and TRBJ1-5, with unresolved D. The V end was cut by 5 bases, the J end by 3 bases, with 17 bases between. Germline V gene lookup returns CDR1 SGHTA and CDR2 FQGNSA. The CDR3 loop spans 16 amino acids. The CDR3 loop reads CASSPPPGLLNQPQHF. In DNA, the CDR3 is TGTGCCAGCAGCCCGCCCCCAGGCCTACTCAATCAGCCCCAGCATTTT. Full variable domain (rest looked up from reference TRBV7-2 and TRBJ1-5): GAGVSQSPSNKVTEKGKDVELRCDPISGHTALYWYRQSLGQGLEFLIYFQGNSAPDKSGLPSDRFSAERTGGSVSTLTIQRTQQEDSAVYLCASSPPPGLLNQPQHFGDGTRLSIL.